These T cell receptor beta chains were read from a single sample in a study of early T cells in non-severe SARS-CoV-2 infection. TCRdb independently ran MiXCR on the 5' RACE reads; one entry per CDR3 protein. This table holds tens of thousands of distinct CDR3 sequences, 4.4% found once. Sequenced: whole blood. The receptor set was obtained from an adult who was a healthcare worker with PCR-confirmed SARS-CoV-2 infection or an uninfected control (not recorded which). The CDR3 runs from the conserved cysteine through the conserved F or W. A D gene is named only where the DNA matches it firmly. Clone size is stated in some rows and not others, as once, few, many or a class when expanded.

NA,TRBJ1-5,TRBV7-9,few,CASSLYGGQPQHF,TGTGCCAGCAGCTTGTACGGGGGCCAGCCCCAGCATTTT
NA,TRBJ2-2,TRBV2,many,CASKGYAGELFF,TGTGCCAGCAAAGGTTACGCCGGGGAGCTGTTTTTT
TRBD1,TRBJ1-1,TRBV29-1,many,CSVGQPNTEAFF,TGCAGCGTGGGACAGCCGAACACTGAAGCTTTCTTT
TRBD1,TRBJ1-5,TRBV15,many,CATSREGTGNQPQHF,TGTGCCACCAGCAGAGAGGGGACAGGGAATCAGCCCCAGCATTTT
TRBD2,TRBJ2-1,TRBV6-2/TRBV6-3,many,CASSYSELAGSYYNEQFF,TGTGCCAGCAGTTACTCGGAACTAGCGGGATCATACTACAATGAGCAGTTCTTC
TRBD2,TRBJ2-1,TRBV20-1,many,CSASIGTSGGNEQFF,TGCAGTGCTTCTATCGGGACTAGCGGGGGAAATGAGCAGTTCTTC
TRBD2,TRBJ2-1,TRBV19,NA,CASSILASGSLNNEQFF,TGTGCCAGTAGTATATTGGCTAGCGGGAGCCTCAACAATGAGCAGTTCTTC
NA,TRBJ1-1,TRBV18,many,CASSPSNTEAFF,TGTGCCAGCTCACCGTCCAACACTGAAGCTTTCTTT
NA,TRBJ2-7,TRBV3-1,many,CASSQDLVSSYEQYF,TGTGCCAGCAGCCAAGATCTTGTGAGCTCCTACGAGCAGTACTTC
TRBD2,TRBJ2-1,TRBV10-3,many,CAISGLLAGINNEQFF,TGTGCCATCAGTGGGTTACTAGCGGGAATTAACAATGAGCAGTTCTTC
NA,TRBJ2-5,TRBV7-2,many,CASSATIQETQYF,TGTGCCAGCAGCGCGACAATCCAAGAGACCCAGTACTTC
NA,TRBJ1-1,TRBV7-9,NA,CASSSTGQAAAFF,TGTGCCAGCAGCTCCACAGGGCAGGCGGCAGCTTTCTTT
NA,TRBJ2-5,TRBV10-3,many,CAISDAGERYF,TGTGCCATCAGTGACGCCGGGGAACGGTACTTC
NA,TRBJ2-1,TRBV4-1,many,CASSPLEVYNEQFF,TGCGCCAGCAGCCCGCTCGAGGTCTACAATGAGCAGTTCTTC
NA,TRBJ2-5,TRBV18,many,CASSPRQGETQYF,TGTGCCAGCTCACCACGGCAGGGTGAGACCCAGTACTTC
NA,TRBJ2-5,TRBV4-2,many,CASSQDFRGGGETQYF,TGTGCCAGCAGCCAAGATTTCAGAGGGGGTGGAGAGACCCAGTACTTC
NA,TRBJ1-1,TRBV15,few,CATSREWQGGAEAFF,TGTGCCACCAGCAGAGAGTGGCAGGGAGGAGCGGAAGCTTTCTTT
TRBD1,TRBJ2-1,TRBV7-2,many,CASSSDRVGNEQFF,TGTGCCAGCAGCTCGGACAGGGTGGGAAATGAGCAGTTCTTC
TRBD2,TRBJ2-6,TRBV6-6,NA,CASSYRTSGRRGANVLTF,TGTGCCAGCAGTTACAGGACTAGCGGGAGGCGGGGGGCCAACGTCCTGACTTTC
NA,TRBJ1-1,TRBV6-6,medium-sized,CASSRSVGNTEAFF,TGTGCCAGCAGCCGGTCCGTTGGGAACACTGAAGCTTTCTTT
NA,TRBJ1-5,TRBV7-8,many,CASRLGAQNQPQHF,TGTGCCAGCAGACTAGGGGCCCAAAATCAGCCCCAGCATTTT
NA,TRBJ2-3,TRBV29-1,many,CSVGDTQYF,TGCAGCGTCGGGGATACGCAGTATTTT
TRBD1,TRBJ1-2,TRBV12-3/TRBV12-4,many,CASSPASGGSGGYTF,TGTGCCAGCAGTCCAGCTTCAGGGGGCTCGGGAGGCTACACCTTC
NA,TRBJ2-2,TRBV6-4,many,CASSDRPGTTGELFF,TGTGCCAGCAGTGATCGGCCCGGCACCACCGGGGAGCTGTTTTTT
TRBD2,TRBJ2-3,TRBV4-3,many,CASSLTSGRSDTQYF,TGCGCCAGCAGCCTAACTAGCGGGAGATCAGATACGCAGTATTTT
TRBD1,TRBJ2-1,TRBV18,many,CASSQTGGFYNEQFF,TGTGCCAGCTCTCAAACAGGGGGCTTTTACAATGAGCAGTTCTTC
TRBD2,TRBJ2-5,TRBV4-2,many,CASSQELAGGPETETQYF,TGTGCCAGCAGCCAAGAACTAGCGGGAGGGCCAGAGACTGAGACCCAGTACTTC
NA,TRBJ1-5,TRBV5-5,many,CASSLSIQGNQPQHF,TGTGCCAGCAGCTTGTCGATCCAGGGCAATCAGCCCCAGCATTTT
TRBD1,TRBJ2-1,TRBV7-2,many,CASSLRDRPYNEQFF,TGTGCCAGCAGCCTCCGGGACAGACCCTACAATGAGCAGTTCTTC
NA,TRBJ2-2,TRBV20-1,many,CSASGGNTGELFF,TGCAGTGCTAGCGGAGGGAACACCGGGGAGCTGTTTTTT
NA,TRBJ2-2,TRBV29-1,NA,CSVAGTGELFF,TGCAGCGTTGCAGGCACCGGGGAGCTGTTTTTT
TRBD2,TRBJ2-1,TRBV6-4,many,CASSDNSGDYNEQFF,TGTGCCAGCAGTGATAATAGCGGGGACTACAATGAGCAGTTCTTC
NA,TRBJ2-5,TRBV10-3,few,CAISDWRTSQETQYF,TGTGCCATCAGTGATTGGAGGACTTCCCAAGAGACCCAGTACTTC
TRBD1,TRBJ1-6,TRBV20-1,many,CSAPPPGQGVSYNSPLHF,TGCAGTGCGCCTCCCCCTGGACAGGGGGTTTCCTATAATTCACCCCTCCACTTT
NA,TRBJ2-5,TRBV6-7,many,CARRGLETQYF,TGTGCCAGAAGGGGTTTAGAGACCCAGTACTTC
NA,TRBJ1-6,TRBV20-1,many,CSARDRANSPLHF,TGCAGTGCTAGGGACAGAGCAAATTCACCCCTCCACTTT
NA,TRBJ1-1,TRBV29-1,many,CSATRTANTEAFF,TGCAGCGCAACAAGGACAGCTAACACTGAAGCTTTCTTT
TRBD2,TRBJ2-7,TRBV20-1,many,CSAKREGLNEQYF,TGCAGTGCTAAGCGGGAGGGCCTGAACGAGCAGTACTTC
NA,TRBJ2-2,TRBV29-1,few,CSVRVNTGELFF,TGCAGCGTAAGAGTAAACACCGGGGAGCTGTTTTTT
NA,TRBJ2-3,TRBV7-3,few,CASSAAGSRTDTQYF,TGTGCCAGCAGCGCGGCTGGCTCGCGTACAGATACGCAGTATTTT
NA,TRBJ1-6,TRBV18,many,CASSPGERPPLHF,TGTGCCAGCTCACCGGGAGAGAGGCCACCCCTCCACTTT
TRBD1,TRBJ2-2,TRBV7-2,many,CASRSRPGQGTGELFF,TGTGCCAGCAGATCGAGACCGGGACAGGGGACCGGGGAGCTGTTTTTT
NA,TRBJ2-1,TRBV6-2/TRBV6-3,many,CASTVQGRGPNEQFF,TGTGCCAGCACAGTACAGGGAAGGGGCCCCAATGAGCAGTTCTTC
NA,TRBJ1-1,TRBV4-3,many,CASSQEQPNKNTEAFF,TGCGCCAGCAGCCAAGAACAGCCTAACAAGAACACTGAAGCTTTCTTT
NA,TRBJ2-5,TRBV29-1,NA,CSVKGHQETQYF,TGCAGCGTGAAGGGACACCAAGAGACCCAGTACTTC
NA,TRBJ1-3,TRBV13,many,CASSSVHSGNTIYF,TGTGCCAGCAGCTCCGTGCACTCTGGAAACACCATATATTTT